What follows are 25 T cell receptor beta chains derived from one specimen sequenced in a study of vaccination and CD4 T cells after COVID-19. This sample's treatment: roughly 11-day PBMC culture with coronavirus spike peptide pools or control peptides (ViraFEST assay). What these receptors recognize is not known. Sequencing of the DNA from cultured CD4+ T cells was carried out with the Oncomine TCR Beta short-read assay. TCRdb reprocessed the PCR reads via MiXCR and lists one record per CDR3 protein. The table lists 15,000 to 20,000 distinct CDR3 sequences, 29% of them singletons. Sequencing was done on a sample of cultured CD4+ T cells from blood. Every receptor here comes from a human donor with COVID-19.

In its sample, this clonotype was seen once. V and J are TRBV6-1 and TRBJ1-2; TRBD1 aligns across 10 bases. Trimming cost V 7 bases and J 4 bases; bases outside gene matches: 9. The CDR3 is made up of 15 amino acids. The germline V gene encodes CDR1 MNHNS and CDR2 SASEGT. CDR3 bases: TGTGCCAGCACCGGACAGGGGGGTGTGGGCTATGGCTACACCTTC. This translates into CASTGQGGVGYGYTF.

V is TRBV12-3 or TRBV12-4 and J is TRBJ2-5; D gene ambiguous. Trimming pared 3 bases from V and 1 base from J, leaving 3 bases between. The CDR3 length is 12 residues. CDR3 DNA sequence: TGTGCCAGCAGTTTGTTCCAAGAGACCCAGTACTTC. Protein sequence: CASSLFQETQYF.

The chain employs TRBV5-1 and TRBJ1-2; possible D gene TRBD1, 5 bases. There are 14 residues in the CDR3. With 0 bases removed from V and 8 bases from J, the gap between germline ends came to 14 bases. Germline lookup yields CDR1 SGHRS and CDR2 YFSETQ. CDR3 residues: CASSLGSGSGGYTF. DNA of the CDR3: TGCGCCAGCAGCTTGGGTTCAGGGTCGGGGGGCTACACCTTC.

This chain uses TRBV6-1 with TRBJ1-1; the D is unclear. V was trimmed by 6 bases and J by 5 bases, leaving 19 bases between them. Per germline, CDR1 MNHNS and CDR2 SASEGT. The CDR3 runs 15 residues. The CDR3: CASSPPKSLSTEAFF. The CDR3 DNA sequence: TGTGCCAGCAGCCCACCCAAGTCGCTATCTACTGAAGCTTTCTTT.

The rearrangement links TRBV6-5 to TRBJ2-3; 9 bases map to TRBD2. J lost 7 bases, V lost 0 bases, and 5 bases had no gene match. CDR3 size: 15 residues. Looked up from germline, CDR1 is MNHEY and CDR2 is SVGAGI. In DNA form, the CDR3 reads TGTGCCAGCAGTTACTCCGGGAGCGGGGGGAATACGCAGTATTTT. As protein: CASSYSGSGGNTQYF.

This chain joins TRBV27 and TRBJ1-4; D is unresolved. Germline loops: CDR1 MNHEY, CDR2 SMNVEV (reference sequence). The CDR3 is 15 amino acids. V dropped 8 bases and J dropped 8 bases, with 21 bases sitting between them. DNA for the CDR3: TGTGCCAGCGCCCTGATCACCCCGACTCCGGAAAAACTGTTTTTT. This gives the protein CASALITPTPEKLFF.

The CDR3 DNA sequence: TGTGCCAGCAGTACGGGACAGGGTGTGGGCAATGAGCAGTTCTTC. It is translated as CASSTGQGVGNEQFF. The chain joins TRBV6-1 to TRBJ2-1, with 9 positions matching TRBD1. The CDR3 has 15 residues. The germline V gene encodes CDR1 MNHNS and CDR2 SASEGT. V gave up 5 bases and J gave up 6 bases; unmatched junction bases: 8.

The rearrangement joins TRBV10-1 to TRBJ2-3; D remains ambiguous. The ends were cut back, 4 bases at V and 2 bases at J, with 4 bases in the middle. The CDR3 length is 12 residues. Germline CDR1 is WNHNN and CDR2 is SYGVQD (reference sequence). CDR3 nucleotide sequence: TGCGCCAGCAGTGGGAACACAGATACGCAGTATTTT. Protein sequence: CASSGNTDTQYF.

This clonotype was recorded a few times. CDR3 in amino acids: CASRKTSGGAETQYF. The CDR3 DNA is TGTGCCAGCCGAAAGACTAGCGGGGGGGCAGAGACCCAGTACTTC. This sequence joins TRBV2 and TRBJ2-5; 14 bases are a match to TRBD2. This CDR3 comprises 15 residues. V lost 8 bases and J lost 4; bases outside the gene matches: 6. From germline, CDR1 is SNHLY and CDR2 FYNNEI.

Comments on this clonotype: The DNA is omitted, as the CDR3 cannot be located on it reliably, and the CDR3 follows TCRdb's listing. The V and J genes are TRBV15 and TRBJ1-2; TRBD1 is taken as the D call from the table, unchecked against the DNA. Both ends counted, the CDR3 spans 24 residues. Germline CDR1 reads LNHNV; CDR2 reads YYDKDF (reference sequence). The chain's CDR3 is CATALGQVQGEQYFGPGRGHGYTF.

The chain has TRBV7-8 and TRBJ1-2, with TRBD1 matching over 12 bases. Germline CDR1 SGHVS, CDR2 FQNEAQ. V was clipped by 4 bases and J by 4 bases; unmatched bases: 7. CDR3 length: 16 amino acids. CDR3 protein: CASSSQGTGGVYGYTF. The CDR3, as DNA: TGTGCCAGCAGCTCCCAAGGGACAGGGGGCGTCTATGGCTACACCTTC.

V usage is TRBV12-3 or TRBV12-4 and J usage is TRBJ2-1; TRBD2 matches 10 bases. The CDR3 extends over 15 amino acids. The junction had 7 bases not matched to a gene; V was cut back by 5 bases and J by 6 bases. The CDR3 here is CASSDLAGATNEQFF. As DNA, the CDR3 is TGTGCCAGCAGTGACCTAGCGGGGGCCACCAATGAGCAGTTCTTC.

This chain joins TRBV12-3 or TRBV12-4 and TRBJ1-5; perhaps TRBD1 as D (6 bases). V shed 5 bases and J shed 5 bases, with 13 bases lying between them. This CDR3 has 14 amino acids. CDR3 sequence: CASSPRGGHQPQHF. CDR3 nucleotides: TGTGCCAGCAGTCCCAGGGGAGGGCATCAGCCCCAGCATTTT.

This clonotype has a handful of counts. The chain has TRBV5-4 and TRBJ1-6, with 9 bases fitting TRBD1. The germline CDR1 and CDR2 sequences are SGHNT and YYREEE (reference sequence). J gave up 9 bases and V 4 bases, and 5 bases lay outside the gene matches. The CDR3 runs to 14 residues. The CDR3 spells CASSLGQGSSPLHF. The CDR3 DNA follows: TGTGCCAGCAGCCTGGGACAGGGCAGTTCACCCCTCCACTTT.

The V call is TRBV5-1, the J call TRBJ2-7; D ambiguous. Germline V gene lookup returns CDR1 SGHRS and CDR2 YFSETQ. V was shortened by 3 bases and J by 1 base, with 8 bases between the two germline ends. The CDR3 extends over 13 amino acids. This chain's CDR3 is CASSSTPSYEQYF. CDR3 in DNA: TGCGCCAGCAGCTCCACACCTTCCTACGAGCAGTACTTC.

The V gene is TRBV20-1, the J gene TRBJ2-4; 9 nucleotides line up with TRBD2. Germline loops: CDR1 DFQATT, CDR2 SNEGSKA (reference sequence). The CDR3 length is 19 residues. Germline trimming cut 0 bases from V and 8 bases from J; bases unmatched to any gene: 20. The CDR3 region is CSARDTFRLAGPKKDIQYF. The CDR3 nucleotides are TGCAGTGCTAGAGATACTTTCCGTCTAGCGGGGCCAAAGAAAGACATTCAGTACTTC.

This chain uses TRBV30 with TRBJ1-6; D call uncertain. Germline lookup yields CDR1 GTSNPN and CDR2 SVGIG (reference sequence). Trimming removed 2 bases from V and 3 bases from J, with 11 bases in between. The CDR3 has 15 amino acids. The CDR3 nucleotides read TGTGCCTGGAGTATAGAGGGCTTCTATAATTCACCCCTCCACTTT. It translates to CAWSIEGFYNSPLHF.

The chain recombines TRBV19 with TRBJ1-5, with a possible D match to TRBD1 (6 bases). V lost 6 bases and J 5 bases, leaving 17 bases between the germline ends. The CDR3 totals 15 residues. Germline V gene sequence: CDR1 LNHDA, CDR2 SQIVND (reference sequence). The CDR3 here is CASRLGRGAHQPQHF. DNA of the CDR3: TGTGCCAGTAGGCTGGGACGGGGGGCCCATCAGCCCCAGCATTTT.

This chain joins TRBV10-1 and TRBJ2-2; D call uncertain. The germline CDR1 and CDR2 sequences are WNHNN and SYGVQD (reference sequence). Trimming took off 4 bases at V and 5 bases at J, with 5 bases between the two ends. The CDR3 spans 12 residues. The CDR3 DNA sequence: TGCGCCAGCAGTGTAACGACCGGGGAGCTGTTTTTT. Its protein is CASSVTTGELFF.

The chain recombines TRBV12-3 or TRBV12-4 with TRBJ2-7; tentative D call: TRBD1 (6 bases). Between the trimmed V and J ends, which lost 8 bases and 3 bases, there was a span of 11 bases. The CDR3 has 12 amino acids. CDR3 DNA sequence: TGTGCCAGCGGAAGGACAGTCTACGAGCAGTACTTC. Its protein product is CASGRTVYEQYF.

This clonotype is termed medium-sized. J is TRBJ1-2 and V is TRBV5-1; 9 positions agree with TRBD1. Germline V gene sequence: CDR1 SGHRS, CDR2 YFSETQ. The CDR3 is 16 amino acids. Unmatched junction bases numbered 10, after V lost 0 bases and J lost 7 bases. DNA of the CDR3: TGCGCCAGCAGCTTGGGACAACCTGACAGGGGGGGTGGCTACACCTTC. Its protein is CASSLGQPDRGGGYTF.

The chain has TRBV7-2 and TRBJ2-3; 10 bases agree with TRBD1. From germline, CDR1 is SGHTA and CDR2 FQGNSA. After removal of 5 bases from V and 4 bases from J, the junction contained 6 bases not matched to a gene. This CDR3 spans 15 amino acids. The CDR3: CASSRSGTGADTQYF. The CDR3, as DNA: TGTGCCAGCAGCCGATCCGGGACAGGGGCAGATACGCAGTATTTT.

This rearrangement joins TRBV7-2 to TRBJ1-5; tentative D call: TRBD1 (6 bases). CDR1 and CDR2 from the germline V gene are SGHTA and FQGNSA. The CDR3 has 15 residues. With 2 bases removed from V and 7 bases from J, the gap between germline ends came to 15 bases. The chain's CDR3 is CASSLLALGGQPQHF. CDR3 coding DNA: TGTGCCAGCAGCTTACTGGCCCTGGGGGGCCAGCCCCAGCATTTT.

This clonotype was seen a handful of times. J is TRBJ1-1 and V is TRBV20-1; possibly TRBD1 for D (5 bases). Germline CDR1 is DFQATT and CDR2 is SNEGSKA (reference sequence). The germline V and J ends were trimmed by 0 bases and 6 bases, with 14 bases remaining between them. This CDR3 has 14 residues. CDR3 in amino acids: CSARDRRVGAEAFF. CDR3 DNA sequence: TGCAGTGCTAGAGACCGCAGGGTGGGCGCTGAAGCTTTCTTT.

By share, this clonotype ranks as medium-sized. The rearrangement uses TRBV30 and TRBJ1-5; TRBD1 is a possible D gene (5 bases). Germline V gives CDR1 GTSNPN, CDR2 SVGIG (reference sequence). The CDR3 covers 15 residues. V lost 0 bases and J lost 3, with 12 bases in between. CDR3: CAWSVGAGTNQPQHF. As DNA, the CDR3 is TGTGCCTGGAGTGTAGGGGCAGGGACCAATCAGCCCCAGCATTTT.